The 18 T cell receptor beta chains in this list originate from one sample, sequenced in a study of regulatory T cells in long-lasting Graves disease. To make TCR beta libraries, researchers used iRepertoire HTBI primers and Arm-PCR of CDR3 regions. TCRdb processed the multiplex PCR reads anew with MiXCR; each CDR3 protein has one entry. Here the sample spans around 450,000 distinct CDR3 sequences, around a fifth being singletons. Time point given: persistent/refractory GD, antithyroid drugs over 5 years with positive TRAb. Making the TCR library involved RNA that had been extracted from PBMCs. The source was peripheral blood mononuclear cells (PBMCs), collected when the disease was refractory, from a patient treated with antithyroid drugs. These receptors were taken from a female donor with Graves disease.

This sequence joins TRBV6-1 and TRBJ2-3; TRBD2 matches 9 bases. CDR1 is MNHNS and CDR2 is SASEGT in the germline V gene. With V trimmed by 5 bases and J by 5 bases, 11 bases remained unmatched. CDR3 length: 16 amino acids. CDR3 bases: TGTGCCAGCAGTCCAGGTGGCGGGGGGGAGGAAGATACGCAGTATTTT. Amino acid sequence: CASSPGGGGEEDTQYF.

This chain uses TRBV7-3 with TRBJ2-6, with D possibly TRBD2 on 6 matching bases. V gave up 5 bases and J gave up 4 bases, with 12 bases separating them. This CDR3 contains 15 residues. Germline CDR1 reads SGHTA; CDR2 reads FQGTGA. The CDR3 is CASSTGGTGANVLTF. DNA of the CDR3: TGTGCCAGCAGCACCGGAGGGACCGGGGCCAACGTCCTGACTTTC. Combining the CDR3 with reference TRBV7-3 and TRBJ2-6 gives the whole variable domain GAGVSQTPSNKVTEKGKYVELRCDPISGHTALYWYRQSLGQGPEFLIYFQGTGAADDSGLPNDRFFAVRPEGSVSTLKIQRTERGDSAVYLCASSTGGTGANVLTFGAGSRLTVL.

CDR3 amino acids: CASSQDRYEKLFF. The CDR3 DNA reads as TGCGCCAGCAGCCAAGACCGTTATGAAAAACTGTTTTTT. The chain joins TRBV4-3 to TRBJ1-4; unclear D gene. The CDR3 length is 13 residues. Germline V gives CDR1 LGHNA, CDR2 YSLEER. Trimming stripped 0 bases from V and 6 bases from J, with 5 bases between.

The chain has TRBV9 and TRBJ1-2; D is perhaps TRBD1 (5 bases). The ends were cut back, 0 bases at V and 6 bases at J, with 18 bases in the middle. This CDR3 is built from 16 residues. The germline V gene has CDR1 SGDLS and CDR2 YYNGEE. CDR3 in amino acids: CASSVGGGAGRHGYTF. CDR3 in DNA: TGTGCCAGCAGCGTAGGCGGCGGGGCGGGACGCCATGGCTACACCTTC. The full variable domain, in which reference TRBV9 and TRBJ1-2 provide the parts outside the CDR3, is DSGVTQTPKHLITATGQRVTLRCSPRSGDLSVYWYQQSLDQGLQFLIQYYNGEERAKGNILERFSAQQFPDLHSELNLSSLELGDSALYFCASSVGGGAGRHGYTFGSGTRLTVV.

This clonotype was seen a few times. This chain joins TRBV20-1 and TRBJ1-5; D ambiguous. CDR3 length: 15 residues. Germline CDR1 reads DFQATT; CDR2 reads SNEGSKA (reference sequence). V gave up 0 bases and J gave up 1 base, with 10 bases separating them. This chain's CDR3 is CSARDPGWSNQPQHF. The DNA of the CDR3 is TGCAGTGCTAGAGATCCAGGTTGGAGCAATCAGCCCCAGCATTTT.

This clonotype was observed at least ten times. The chain uses TRBV15 and TRBJ1-4; maybe TRBD1 (6 bases). Trimming removed 5 bases at V and 8 bases at J, with 18 bases between. Germline assignment: CDR1 LNHNV and CDR2 YYDKDF (reference sequence). CDR3 size: 15 residues. CDR3 DNA sequence: TGTGCCACCAGCGTCGACACGGGGACAAAAGAAAAACTGTTTTTT. It specifies CATSVDTGTKEKLFF.

The chain uses TRBV20-1 and TRBJ2-5, with 15 bases aligning to TRBD2. Per the germline V gene, CDR1 is DFQATT and CDR2 is SNEGSKA (reference sequence). CDR3 length: 16 amino acids. With 1 base clipped from V and 11 bases from J, the junction kept 11 bases outside the gene matches. The CDR3: CSARGGLAGGRGEQYF. In DNA, the CDR3 is TGCAGTGCTAGAGGGGGACTAGCGGGAGGCCGGGGAGAGCAGTACTTC.

The chain is built from TRBV20-1 and TRBJ2-5; D is uncertain. V was trimmed by 3 bases and J by 1 base, leaving 9 bases between them. Per the germline V gene, CDR1 is DFQATT and CDR2 is SNEGSKA (reference sequence). The CDR3 runs 13 residues. The CDR3 protein is CSASFPSQETQYF. The CDR3 nucleotides read TGCAGTGCTAGTTTTCCTAGCCAAGAGACCCAGTACTTC.

J is TRBJ1-4 and V is TRBV28; TRBD1 matches 11 bases. The CDR3 is 15 amino acids. The germline gives CDR1 MDHEN, CDR2 SYDVKM. V gave up 4 bases and J gave up 8 bases; unmatched junction bases: 6. This CDR3 is CASSSSGTGGEKLFF. CDR3 nucleotides: TGTGCCAGCAGTTCCAGTGGGACAGGGGGGGAAAAACTGTTTTTT.

Many counts were recorded for this clonotype. The rearrangement joins TRBV28 to TRBJ1-6, with a possible D match to TRBD1 (5 bases). CDR3 length: 16 amino acids. With 3 bases removed from V and 5 bases from J, the gap between germline ends came to 14 bases. Looked up from germline, CDR1 is MDHEN and CDR2 is SYDVKM. CDR3 in DNA: TGTGCCAGCAGTTTCGGGGGGACGGCAAATAATTCACCCCTCCACTTT. Translating gives CASSFGGTANNSPLHF.

This clonotype was detected a few times. The V call is TRBV29-1, the J call TRBJ1-2; 7 bases are a match to TRBD1. CDR1 SQVTM and CDR2 ANQGSEA come from the germline V gene. V dropped 1 base and J dropped 5; count of bases not matched to a gene: 7. CDR3 length: 14 amino acids. CDR3 protein: CSVEVEGAGYGYTF. The CDR3, as DNA: TGCAGCGTTGAAGTGGAGGGGGCGGGGTATGGCTACACCTTC.

In its sample, this clonotype was seen many times. The rearrangement uses TRBV6-1 and TRBJ2-7; tentatively, D is TRBD1 or TRBD2 (5 bases each). CDR1 and CDR2 from the germline V gene are MNHNS and SASEGT. V lost 0 bases to trimming and J lost 4 bases, with 16 bases between them. CDR3 length: 16 amino acids. CDR3 loop: CASSEALQGWRYEQYF. CDR3 nucleotides: TGTGCCAGCAGTGAAGCGCTTCAGGGTTGGAGGTACGAGCAGTACTTC.

The rearrangement uses TRBV28 and TRBJ1-1; 9 bases align to TRBD1. V lost 2 bases, J lost 4 bases, and 5 bases stayed unmatched. There are 15 residues in the CDR3. The germline gives CDR1 MDHEN, CDR2 SYDVKM. The CDR3 DNA is TGTGCCAGCAGTTTAGACAGGGGGGCAATCACTGAAGCTTTCTTT. It specifies CASSLDRGAITEAFF.

A remark on this clonotype: A much larger clonotype is one base distant, so this may be a read error. The chain carries TRBV6-1 and TRBJ2-7; a possible D gene is TRBD2 (5 bases). With 6 bases removed from V and 2 bases from J, the gap between germline ends came to 14 bases. The CDR3 is 14 amino acids. Germline V lookup: CDR1 MNHNS, CDR2 SASEGT. The CDR3 spells CASSGRGTPYEQYF. CDR3 coding DNA: TGTGCCAGCAGCGGACGGGGAACTCCCTACGAGCAGTACTTC.

The chain carries TRBV7-2 and TRBJ1-4; perhaps TRBD1 as D (5 bases). V gave up 5 bases and J gave up 2 bases, with 15 bases separating them. The germline V gene has CDR1 SGHTA and CDR2 FQGNSA. The CDR3 length is 16 residues. This CDR3 is CASSRYVAGTNEKLFF. CDR3 in DNA: TGTGCCAGCAGCCGATACGTGGCAGGGACTAATGAAAAACTGTTTTTT. The whole variable domain, filled in from reference TRBV7-2 and TRBJ1-4, reads GAGVSQSPSNKVTEKGKDVELRCDPISGHTALYWYRQSLGQGLEFLIYFQGNSAPDKSGLPSDRFSAERTGGSVSTLTIQRTQQEDSAVYLCASSRYVAGTNEKLFFGSGTQLSVL.

This clonotype has just a few counts. The chain employs TRBV3-1 and TRBJ1-2, with D hard to call. Germline V CDR1 and CDR2: LGHDT, YNNKEL (reference sequence). The CDR3 runs to 14 residues. V was shortened by 3 bases and J by 8 bases, with 16 bases between the two germline ends. The CDR3 sequence: CASSHGPTTRGYTF. CDR3 nucleotide sequence: TGTGCCAGCAGCCACGGCCCCACGACCAGAGGCTACACCTTC.

This clonotype was found a few times. This chain links TRBV20-1 with TRBJ2-1, with D possibly being TRBD2 (6 bases). The CDR3 totals 15 residues. V was trimmed by 6 bases and J by 4 bases, leaving 19 bases between them. Germline V lookup: CDR1 DFQATT, CDR2 SNEGSKA (reference sequence). CDR3 sequence (DNA): TGCAGTGCCCCGAAAAGTGGACTAAAATACAATGAGCAGTTCTTC. It specifies CSAPKSGLKYNEQFF.

V usage is TRBV4-1 and J usage is TRBJ2-7; D call uncertain. The CDR3 spans 15 residues. The V end lost 0 bases, the J end lost 3 bases, and 12 bases lay between the germline ends. Germline V gene lookup returns CDR1 MGHRA and CDR2 YSYEKL. CDR3 protein: CASSQDRWSNYEQYF. The CDR3 coding sequence is TGCGCCAGCAGCCAAGACCGCTGGAGCAACTACGAGCAGTACTTC.